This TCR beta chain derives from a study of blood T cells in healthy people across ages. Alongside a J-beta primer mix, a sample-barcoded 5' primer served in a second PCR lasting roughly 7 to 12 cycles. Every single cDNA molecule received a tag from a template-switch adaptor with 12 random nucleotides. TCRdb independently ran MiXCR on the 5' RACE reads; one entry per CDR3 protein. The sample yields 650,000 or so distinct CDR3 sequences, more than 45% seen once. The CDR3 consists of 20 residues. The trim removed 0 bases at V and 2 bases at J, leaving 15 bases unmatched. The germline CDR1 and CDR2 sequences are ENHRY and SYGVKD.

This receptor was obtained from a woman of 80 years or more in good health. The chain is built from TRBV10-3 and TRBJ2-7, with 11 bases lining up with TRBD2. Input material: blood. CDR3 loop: CAISESIGLGTSGNTYEQYF. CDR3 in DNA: TGTGCCATCAGTGAGTCTATAGGTTTAGGGACTAGCGGAAACACCTACGAGCAGTACTTC.